One and the same sample provided the 21 T cell receptor beta chains below, sequenced in a study of control samples from healthy donors and cancer patients. Only in-frame clones appear in the TCRdb table, and some are missing; sequencing was by immunoSEQ multiplex PCR. The sample shows about 58,000 clones, about 90% of them seen only once. Specimen: PBMCs. These receptors came from an older woman with lung cancer.

This chain joins TRBV25-1 and TRBJ2-7; D is unresolved. This CDR3 region has 12 residues. V was pared by 3 bases and J by 3 bases, with 6 bases between. CDR1 MGHDK and CDR2 SYGVNS come from the germline V gene. The CDR3, as DNA: TGTGCCAGCAGTGATGGTCGCTACGAGCAGTACTTC. It is translated as CASSDGRYEQYF.

The chain carries TRBV6-6 and TRBJ1-5; D is ambiguous. The CDR3 length is 13 residues. Trimming took 7 bases from V and 7 from J, leaving 14 bases between them. CDR1 and CDR2 (germline): MNHNY, SVGAGI (reference sequence). Here the CDR3 reads CASTKIGHQPQHF. In nucleotides, the CDR3 is TGTGCCAGCACCAAAATAGGGCACCAGCCCCAGCATTTT.

This clone was seen only a few times. The V gene is TRBV20-1, the J gene TRBJ2-5; a weak D match, TRBD2 (5 bases). The CDR3 is 14 amino acids. CDR1 and CDR2 from the germline V gene are DFQATT and SNEGSKA (reference sequence). Trimming removed 3 bases from V and 2 bases from J, with 13 bases in between. The CDR3 coding sequence is TGCAGTGCTAGTCCTGCCCGGGATCAAGAGACCCAGTACTTC. Its translation is CSASPARDQETQYF.

There are a few counts of this clone. The chain carries TRBV14 and TRBJ2-1, with D tentatively TRBD2 (7 bases). Germline lookup yields CDR1 SGHDN and CDR2 FVKESK. V was shortened by 3 bases and J by 14 bases, with 14 bases between the two germline ends. The CDR3 has 12 amino acids. CDR3 protein: CASSQRGGAEFF. For the CDR3, the DNA is TGTGCCAGCAGCCAGAGGGGGGGGGCGGAGTTCTTC.

V gene TRBV11-2 combines with J gene TRBJ1-2; 10 positions agree with TRBD1. The V gene's germline CDR1 is SGHAT and CDR2 FQNNGV. V lost 1 base and J lost 8; bases outside the gene matches: 4. The CDR3 covers 14 residues. The chain's CDR3 is CASSLGDRGRGYTF. DNA of the CDR3: TGTGCCAGCAGCTTAGGGGACAGGGGCCGAGGCTACACCTTC.

The V call is TRBV6-6, the J call TRBJ2-1; 11 bases match TRBD1. Germline V gives CDR1 MNHNY, CDR2 SVGAGI (reference sequence). V lost 4 bases to trimming and J lost 7 bases; unmatched junction nucleotides: 6. The CDR3 is 15 residues long. The CDR3 is CASSSGQGARNEQFF. The CDR3 bases are TGTGCCAGCAGTTCCGGACAGGGGGCGAGGAATGAGCAGTTCTTC.

The chain employs TRBV19 and TRBJ2-1, with 8 positions matching TRBD2. The CDR3 consists of 13 residues. The V and J ends lost 3 bases and 9 bases, in that order; junction bases with no gene match: 4. Germline loops: CDR1 LNHDA, CDR2 SQIVND (reference sequence). CDR3 amino acids: CASSIGTSSEQFF. The CDR3 bases are TGTGCCAGTAGTATTGGGACTAGTAGTGAGCAGTTCTTC.

In its sample, this clone was seen once. V gene TRBV29-1 combines with J gene TRBJ1-1; 7 bases match TRBD1. The V and J ends lost 7 bases and 2 bases, in that order; junction bases with no gene match: 16. The germline V gene has CDR1 SQVTM and CDR2 ANQGSEA. The CDR3 runs 16 residues. The CDR3 DNA sequence: TGCAGCGCCAGATGGGGATCGACAGGGAGTAACACTGAAGCTTTCTTT. Translating it yields CSARWGSTGSNTEAFF.

The CDR3 region has the DNA TGTGCCAGCAGTTACCGACAGGGGACGAACACTGAAGCTTTCTTT. As protein: CASSYRQGTNTEAFF. The V and J genes are TRBV6-7 and TRBJ1-1, with 8 bases identical to TRBD1. TRBV6-7 is an ORF for which the function is uncertain. The CDR3 is 15 amino acids. The junction had 3 bases not matched to a gene; V was cut back by 2 bases and J by 1 base.

The chain uses TRBV5-4 and TRBJ1-4; D ambiguous. The germline gives CDR1 SGHNT, CDR2 YYREEE (reference sequence). The CDR3 spans 13 residues. The V end was cut by 1 base, the J end by 3 bases, with 4 bases between. CDR3: CASSLWSNEKLFF. CDR3 DNA sequence: TGTGCCAGCAGCTTGTGGTCTAATGAAAAACTGTTTTTT.

The chain combines TRBV5-6 with TRBJ2-1; weak D call: TRBD1 (6 bases). The CDR3 runs 16 residues. Trimming stripped 2 bases from V and 0 bases from J, with 12 bases between. The germline V gene encodes CDR1 SGHDT and CDR2 YYEEEE. The DNA of the CDR3 is TGTGCCAGCAGCTTTTACGGACAGAGCTCCTACAATGAGCAGTTCTTC. Protein: CASSFYGQSSYNEQFF.

The chain has TRBV11-2 and TRBJ1-1, with 7 bases fitting TRBD1. The V gene's germline CDR1 is SGHAT and CDR2 FQNNGV. CDR3 length: 13 amino acids. The trim removed 5 bases at V and 4 bases at J, leaving 4 bases unmatched. The CDR3 sequence is CASSMGQLTEAFF. The CDR3 nucleotides read TGTGCCAGCAGCATGGGACAGCTCACTGAAGCTTTCTTT.

This chain joins TRBV10-3 and TRBJ2-1; TRBD1 might be the D (6 bases). This CDR3 has 13 amino acids. Germline V gene lookup returns CDR1 ENHRY and CDR2 SYGVKD. V dropped 3 bases and J dropped 6 bases, with 9 bases sitting between them. The CDR3 coding sequence is TGTGCCATCAGTGATAACAGGGTCAATGAGCAGTTCTTC. Translating gives CAISDNRVNEQFF.

This chain connects TRBV6-5 to TRBJ2-7, with TRBD1 identical over 9 bases. The CDR3 spans 14 residues. Losses at the gene ends were 6 bases for V and 3 bases for J; bases not matched to a gene: 6. Germline CDR1 reads MNHEY; CDR2 reads SVGAGI. The CDR3, as DNA: TGTGCCAGCAGCCACGACAGGGGGAACTACGAGCAGTACTTC. This gives the protein CASSHDRGNYEQYF.

The rearrangement uses TRBV27 and TRBJ2-7; 16 bases fit TRBD2. The CDR3 runs to 20 residues. CDR1 is MNHEY, CDR2 SMNVEV, per germline (reference sequence). Unmatched junction bases numbered 13, after V lost 5 bases and J lost 0 bases. This chain's CDR3 is CASSPEPGLAGGRSSYEQYF. CDR3 nucleotide sequence: TGTGCCAGCAGTCCCGAACCGGGACTAGCGGGAGGGAGAAGCTCCTACGAGCAGTACTTC.

Only one count was recorded for this clone. This chain connects TRBV9 to TRBJ1-1; unclear D gene. CDR3 length: 14 amino acids. V lost 0 bases to trimming and J lost 10 bases, with 16 bases between them. The V gene's germline CDR1 is SGDLS and CDR2 YYNGEE. For the CDR3, the DNA is TGTGCCAGCAGCGTAGACGGGGATTCCCCTGTAGCTTTCTTT. This encodes CASSVDGDSPVAFF.

The table lists this clone with a few counts. This same CDR3 is encoded by further DNA sequences in the sample. The CDR3 here is CASSLGNYGYTF. CDR3 DNA: TGTGCCAGCAGTTTAGGGAACTATGGCTACACCTTC. The J gene is TRBJ1-2, the V gene TRBV12-3 or TRBV12-4; no reliable D call. The CDR3 loop spans 12 amino acids. Trimming took off 1 base at V and 2 bases at J, with 2 bases between the two ends.

The chain employs TRBV5-4 and TRBJ2-5; D remains unclear. The CDR3 has 13 residues. The V gene lost 2 bases and the J gene lost 5 bases, with 10 bases spanning the gap. CDR1 is SGHNT and CDR2 is YYREEE in the germline V gene (reference sequence). CDR3 sequence: CASSFTPPETQYF. CDR3 coding DNA: TGTGCCAGCAGCTTTACACCGCCGGAGACCCAGTACTTC. The complete variable domain, with remaining parts taken from reference TRBV5-4 and TRBJ2-5, reads ETGVTQSPTHLIKTRGQQVTLRCSSQSGHNTVSWYQQALGQGPQFIFQYYREEENGRGNFPPRFSGLQFPNYSSELNVNALELDDSALYLCASSFTPPETQYFGPGTRLLVL.

The rearrangement uses TRBV12-3 or TRBV12-4 and TRBJ2-1; D possibly matches TRBD1 or TRBD2 (5 bases each). Trimming shortened V by 5 bases and J by 8 bases, and 10 bases separated the two germline ends. The CDR3 is 12 amino acids. The CDR3 nucleotides are TGTGCCAGCAGTGAAAGAGGGGATGAGCAGTTCTTC. It specifies CASSERGDEQFF.

The gene calls are TRBV6-1 and TRBJ2-7, with 7 bases that match TRBD2. There are 15 residues in the CDR3. CDR1 MNHNS and CDR2 SASEGT come from the germline V gene. V gave up 3 bases and J gave up 2 bases; unmatched junction bases: 7. In DNA, the CDR3 is TGTGCCAGCAGTGACCTAGCGGACCTAACCTACGAGCAGTACTTC. Its protein product is CASSDLADLTYEQYF.

This chain joins TRBV4-1 and TRBJ2-2, with D possibly TRBD2 on 6 matching bases. CDR3 size: 17 residues. CDR1 and CDR2 (germline): MGHRA, YSYEKL. V was pared by 0 bases and J by 4 bases, with 15 bases between. CDR3: CASSQDLAGRSTGELFF. In nucleotides, the CDR3 is TGCGCCAGCAGCCAAGATCTTGCAGGGAGGAGCACCGGGGAGCTGTTTTTT.